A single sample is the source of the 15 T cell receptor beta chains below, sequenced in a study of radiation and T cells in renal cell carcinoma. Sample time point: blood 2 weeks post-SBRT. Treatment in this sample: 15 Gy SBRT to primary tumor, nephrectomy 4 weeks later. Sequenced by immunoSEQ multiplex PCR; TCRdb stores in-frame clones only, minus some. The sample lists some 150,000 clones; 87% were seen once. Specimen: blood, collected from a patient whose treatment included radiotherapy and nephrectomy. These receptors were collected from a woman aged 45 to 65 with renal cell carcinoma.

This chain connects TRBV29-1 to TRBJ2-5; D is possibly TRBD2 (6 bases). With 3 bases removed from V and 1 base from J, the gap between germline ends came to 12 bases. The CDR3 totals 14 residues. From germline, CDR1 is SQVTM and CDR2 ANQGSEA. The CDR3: CSVDSLALQETQYF. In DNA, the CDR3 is TGCAGCGTTGATAGCCTAGCGCTCCAAGAGACCCAGTACTTC.

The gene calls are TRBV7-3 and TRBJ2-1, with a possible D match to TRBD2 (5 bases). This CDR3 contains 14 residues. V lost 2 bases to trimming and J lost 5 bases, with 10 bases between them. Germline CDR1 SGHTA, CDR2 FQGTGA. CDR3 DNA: TGTGCCAGCAGCTTACTAAGAGGGAACAATGAGCAGTTCTTC. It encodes CASSLLRGNNEQFF.

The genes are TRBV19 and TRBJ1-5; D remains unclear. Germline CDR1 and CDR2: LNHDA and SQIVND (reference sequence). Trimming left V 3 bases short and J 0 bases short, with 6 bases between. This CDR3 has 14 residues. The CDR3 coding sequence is TGTGCCAGTAGTATGCGGGATAGCAATCAGCCCCAGCATTTT. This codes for CASSMRDSNQPQHF.

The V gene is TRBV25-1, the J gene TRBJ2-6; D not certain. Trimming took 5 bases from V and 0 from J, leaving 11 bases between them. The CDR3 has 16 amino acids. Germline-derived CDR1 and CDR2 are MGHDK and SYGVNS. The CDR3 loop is CASSSISRSGANVLTF. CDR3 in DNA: TGTGCCAGCAGTTCGATCTCGCGCTCTGGGGCCAACGTCCTGACTTTC.

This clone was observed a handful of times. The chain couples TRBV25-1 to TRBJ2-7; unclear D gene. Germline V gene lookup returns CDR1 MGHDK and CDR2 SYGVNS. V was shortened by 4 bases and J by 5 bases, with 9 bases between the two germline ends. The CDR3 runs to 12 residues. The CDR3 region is CASSGPINEQYF. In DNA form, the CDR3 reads TGTGCCAGCAGTGGCCCCATAAACGAGCAGTACTTC.

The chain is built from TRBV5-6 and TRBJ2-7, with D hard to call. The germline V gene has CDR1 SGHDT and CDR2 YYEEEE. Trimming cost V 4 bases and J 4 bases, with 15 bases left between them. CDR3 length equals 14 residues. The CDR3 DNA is TGTGCCAGCAGCCCCGCCGGCAGACCTTACGAGCAGTACTTC. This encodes CASSPAGRPYEQYF.

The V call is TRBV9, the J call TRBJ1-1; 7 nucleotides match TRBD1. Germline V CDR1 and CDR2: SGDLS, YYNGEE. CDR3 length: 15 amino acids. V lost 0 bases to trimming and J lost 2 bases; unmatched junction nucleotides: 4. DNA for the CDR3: TGTGCCAGCAGCGTAGCAGGGGGGGATAACACTGAAGCTTTCTTT. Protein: CASSVAGGDNTEAFF.

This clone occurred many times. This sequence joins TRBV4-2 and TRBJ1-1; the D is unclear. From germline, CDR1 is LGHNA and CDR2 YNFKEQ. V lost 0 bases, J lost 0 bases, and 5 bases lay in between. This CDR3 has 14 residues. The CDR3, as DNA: TGTGCCAGCAGCCAAGACAGGATGAACACTGAAGCTTTCTTT. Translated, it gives CASSQDRMNTEAFF.

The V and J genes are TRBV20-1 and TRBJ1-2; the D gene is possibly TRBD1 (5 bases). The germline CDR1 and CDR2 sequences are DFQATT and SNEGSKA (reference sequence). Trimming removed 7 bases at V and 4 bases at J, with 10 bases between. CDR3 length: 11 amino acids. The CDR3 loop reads CSGEGLYGYTF. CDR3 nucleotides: TGCAGTGGAGAGGGGCTCTATGGCTACACCTTC.

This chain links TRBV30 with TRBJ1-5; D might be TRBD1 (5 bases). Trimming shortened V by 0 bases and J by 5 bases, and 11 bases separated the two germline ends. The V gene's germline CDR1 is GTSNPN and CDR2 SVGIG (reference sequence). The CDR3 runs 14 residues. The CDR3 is CAWSVHRGDQPQHF. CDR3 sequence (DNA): TGTGCCTGGAGTGTACATCGGGGGGATCAGCCCCAGCATTTT.

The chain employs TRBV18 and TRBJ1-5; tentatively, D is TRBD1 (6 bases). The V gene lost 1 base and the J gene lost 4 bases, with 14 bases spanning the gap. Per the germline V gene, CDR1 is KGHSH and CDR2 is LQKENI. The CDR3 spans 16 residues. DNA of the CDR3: TGTGCCAGCTCACCACAAGGGGGAGGGCCGAATCAGCCCCAGCATTTT. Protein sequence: CASSPQGGGPNQPQHF.

The CDR3 here is CASTIAGRSYEQYF. CDR3 nucleotides: TGTGCCAGCACCATAGCGGGGAGGTCCTACGAGCAGTACTTC. The rearrangement links TRBV7-9 to TRBJ2-7; TRBD2 agrees at 8 bases. CDR3 size: 14 residues. Germline loops: CDR1 SEHNR, CDR2 FQNEAQ (reference sequence). V gave up 7 bases and J gave up 1 base; unmatched junction bases: 6.

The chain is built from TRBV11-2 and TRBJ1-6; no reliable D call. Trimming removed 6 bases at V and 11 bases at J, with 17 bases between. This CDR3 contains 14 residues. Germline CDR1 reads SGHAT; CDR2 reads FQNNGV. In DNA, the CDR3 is TGTGCCAGCAGTTTCAACCCCCCGGAGGCACCCCTCCACTTT. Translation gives CASSFNPPEAPLHF.

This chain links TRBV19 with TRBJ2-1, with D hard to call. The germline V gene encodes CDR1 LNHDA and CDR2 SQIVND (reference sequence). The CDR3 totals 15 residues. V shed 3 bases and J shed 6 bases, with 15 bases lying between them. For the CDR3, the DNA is TGTGCCAGTAGTATGAGATACAGTTCTTCCAATGAGCAGTTCTTC. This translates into CASSMRYSSSNEQFF.

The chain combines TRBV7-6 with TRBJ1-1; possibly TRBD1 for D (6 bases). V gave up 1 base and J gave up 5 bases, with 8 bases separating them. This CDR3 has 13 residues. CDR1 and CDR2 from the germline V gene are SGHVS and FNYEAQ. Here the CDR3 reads CASSLEGGTEAFF. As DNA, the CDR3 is TGTGCCAGCAGCTTAGAGGGGGGGACTGAAGCTTTCTTT.